Sequencing of this T cell receptor beta chain was carried out in a study of human T cells and chemical hapten exposure. Via MiXCR, TCRdb re-called the RACE reads, giving one row per CDR3 protein. The table includes about 93,000 distinct CDR3 sequences, approximately 10% detected once. The CDR3 covers 15 residues. The ends were cut back, 3 bases at V and 0 bases at J, with 9 bases in the middle. Germline V CDR1 and CDR2: LNHDA, SQIVND (reference sequence). This clonotype was picked up a small number of times. Described time point: healthy volunteer bleed at 2 weeks. Whole blood that had not been fractionated was the source of extracted total RNA.

This sequence was found in a female donor in good health. Some clones in this sample may be carry-over from other donors' samples. The chain employs TRBV19 and TRBJ1-5; no reliable D call. The sample consisted of whole blood. CDR3 amino acids: CASSISTHSNQPQHF. The CDR3 nucleotides read TGTGCCAGTAGTATTTCCACCCATAGCAATCAGCCCCAGCATTTT.